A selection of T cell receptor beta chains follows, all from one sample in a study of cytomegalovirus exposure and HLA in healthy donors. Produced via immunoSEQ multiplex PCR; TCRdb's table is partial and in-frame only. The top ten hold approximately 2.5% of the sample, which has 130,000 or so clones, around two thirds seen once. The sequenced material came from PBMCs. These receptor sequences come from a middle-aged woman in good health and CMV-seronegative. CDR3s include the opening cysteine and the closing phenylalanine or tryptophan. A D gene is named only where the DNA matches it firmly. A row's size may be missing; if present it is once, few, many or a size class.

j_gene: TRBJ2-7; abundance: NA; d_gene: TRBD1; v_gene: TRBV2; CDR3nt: TGTGCCAGTACTCCCTCCCGGGACAGGGCCTACGAGCAGTACTTC; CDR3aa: CASTPSRDRAYEQYF
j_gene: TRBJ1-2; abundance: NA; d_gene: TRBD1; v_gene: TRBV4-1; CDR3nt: TGCGCCAGCAGCCAAGGGGACAGGGGGATCGAAACTGGCTATGGCTACACCTTC; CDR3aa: CASSQGDRGIETGYGYTF
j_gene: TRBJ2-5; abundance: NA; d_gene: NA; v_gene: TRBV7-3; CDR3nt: TGTGCCAGCAGCTTAAGCGGTCCCCAAGAGACCCAGTACTTC; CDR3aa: CASSLSGPQETQYF
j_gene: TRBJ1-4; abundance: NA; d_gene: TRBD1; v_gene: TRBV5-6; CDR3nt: TGTGCCAGCAGCTTGGGACAGGGTAATGAAAAACTGTTTTTT; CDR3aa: CASSLGQGNEKLFF
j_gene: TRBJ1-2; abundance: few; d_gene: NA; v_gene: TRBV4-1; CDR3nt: TGCGCCAGCAGCTCGTACGGAGGGCCCAATGGCTACACCTTC; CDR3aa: CASSSYGGPNGYTF
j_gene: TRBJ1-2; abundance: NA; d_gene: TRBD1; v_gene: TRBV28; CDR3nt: TGTGCCAGCCGGGACAGGGGAGGGCGTTCTAACTATGGCTACACCTTC; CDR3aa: CASRDRGGRSNYGYTF
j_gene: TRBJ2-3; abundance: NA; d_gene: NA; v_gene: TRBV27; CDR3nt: TGTGCCAGCAGTCTCCTCTGGACAGTAGATAGAACAGATACGCAGTATTTT; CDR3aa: CASSLLWTVDRTDTQYF
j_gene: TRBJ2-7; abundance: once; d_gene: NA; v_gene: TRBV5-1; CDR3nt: TGCGCCAGCACCGTATCCGGGTCCTCCTACGAGCAGTACTTC; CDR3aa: CASTVSGSSYEQYF
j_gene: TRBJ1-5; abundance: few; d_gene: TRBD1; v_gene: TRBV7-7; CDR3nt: TGTGCCAGCAGCTTAGACAGGGGACCTCACCAGCCCCAGCATTTT; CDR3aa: CASSLDRGPHQPQHF
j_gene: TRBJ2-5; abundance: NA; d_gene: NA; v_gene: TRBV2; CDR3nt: TGTGCCAGCAGTGCCGTCTCGGGGAAGCAAGAGACCCAGTACTTC; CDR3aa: CASSAVSGKQETQYF
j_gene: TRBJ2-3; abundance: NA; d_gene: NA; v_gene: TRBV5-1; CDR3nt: TGCGCCAGCAGCCTGAGACAGCGCACAGATACGCAGTATTTT; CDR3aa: CASSLRQRTDTQYF
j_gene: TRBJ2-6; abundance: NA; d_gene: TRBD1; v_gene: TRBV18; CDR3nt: TGTGCCAGCGACGGGACAGGGGGCGCTGGGGGGGCCAACGTCCTGACTTTC; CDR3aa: CASDGTGGAGGANVLTF